Each of the 14 T cell receptor beta chains below was sequenced from the same sample in a study of beta chain features in type 1 diabetes. Notes on the study in general: People with Type 1 diabetes carried modestly yet significantly shorter TCRB CDR3s in all four CD4+ subsets.

The entirety of the isolated RNA underwent reverse transcription, so expressed TCRB transcripts were sequenced. Profiled with immunoSEQ multiplex PCR; TCRdb holds only in-frame clones, not every one. The sample gives just under 150,000 clones, about an eighth of which show up once; 1% to 1.5% is in the top ten. Their antigen targets remain unknown. Sequencing used central memory CD4+ T cells from blood. The receptors shown here come from a man between 18 and 29 years old with type 1 diabetes.

The genes are TRBV6-4 and TRBJ2-6; D remains ambiguous. This CDR3 has 16 amino acids. V was clipped by 2 bases and J by 5 bases, with 13 bases between them. CDR1 and CDR2 from the germline V gene are MRHNA and SNTAGT. CDR3 residues: CASSDPAGPRANVLTF. The CDR3 DNA reads as TGTGCCAGCAGTGACCCTGCCGGACCCAGGGCCAACGTCCTGACTTTC.

A few counts support this clone. The chain is built from TRBV5-1 and TRBJ2-5; 9 nucleotides align to TRBD2. The V and J ends lost 1 base and 1 base, in that order; junction bases with no gene match: 2. CDR3 length: 15 residues. CDR1 and CDR2 from the germline V gene are SGHRS and YFSETQ. CDR3 coding DNA: TGCGCCAGCAGCTTGAGCGGGGGGATCCAAGAGACCCAGTACTTC. It specifies CASSLSGGIQETQYF.

The chain joins TRBV28 to TRBJ2-7; 11 nucleotides match TRBD2. V lost 5 bases and J lost 0; bases outside the gene matches: 9. The CDR3 extends over 17 amino acids. CDR1 is MDHEN, CDR2 SYDVKM, per germline. Written as DNA, the CDR3 is TGTGCCAGCAGTCCCCCCCCCGGGACTAGCGGCTCCTACGAGCAGTACTTC. Its protein product is CASSPPPGTSGSYEQYF.

A few counts support this clone. This chain connects TRBV28 to TRBJ2-7; 11 nucleotides match TRBD1. This CDR3 is built from 16 residues. Germline V gives CDR1 MDHEN, CDR2 SYDVKM. Trimming cost V 5 bases and J 2 bases; bases outside gene matches: 8. The CDR3 loop reads CASSILGDRGAYEQYF. The CDR3 DNA sequence: TGTGCCAGCAGTATCCTCGGGGACAGGGGGGCCTACGAGCAGTACTTC.

V gene TRBV7-2 combines with J gene TRBJ2-1, with 14 bases fitting TRBD2. With V trimmed by 11 bases and J by 1 base, 7 bases remained unmatched. The CDR3 runs to 16 residues. In germline, CDR1 is SGHTA, CDR2 FQGNSA. CDR3 nucleotide sequence: TGTGCCTCTACCCGACTAGCGGGGGGGTCCTACAATGAGCAGTTCTTC. Translation gives CASTRLAGGSYNEQFF.

The V and J genes are TRBV4-1 and TRBJ1-1; TRBD1 is a possible D gene (6 bases). The CDR3 loop spans 13 amino acids. CDR1 and CDR2 from the germline V gene are MGHRA and YSYEKL. V gave up 3 bases and J gave up 11 bases, with 16 bases separating them. The DNA for the CDR3 is TGCGCCAGCAGCCAGTACTACAGGGTGGGTGCTTTCTTT. Protein product: CASSQYYRVGAFF.

In this sample, this clone turned up many times. In the same sample, other DNA sequences code for this CDR3. The V gene is TRBV2, the J gene TRBJ2-1, with D uncertain. V dropped 4 bases and J dropped 2 bases, with 3 bases sitting between them. The germline V gene encodes CDR1 SNHLY and CDR2 FYNNEI. There are 12 residues in the CDR3. The DNA of the CDR3 is TGTGCCAGCAGTGGCACCTACAATGAGCAGTTCTTC. Translating gives CASSGTYNEQFF.

This clone has a handful of counts. V gene TRBV5-4 combines with J gene TRBJ1-2, with D perhaps matching TRBD1 (5 bases). The CDR3 loop spans 13 amino acids. Deletions cut 8 bases from V and 3 bases from J, with 14 bases between. The germline V gene has CDR1 SGHNT and CDR2 YYREEE (reference sequence). This CDR3 reads CASSSEGYYGYTF. CDR3 coding DNA: TGTGCCAGTAGTTCAGAGGGGTACTATGGCTACACCTTC.

This clone occurred a few times. This chain joins TRBV25-1 and TRBJ2-6; unclear D gene. Trimming cost V 8 bases and J 0 bases, with 8 bases left between them. In germline, CDR1 is MGHDK, CDR2 SYGVNS. The CDR3 runs 14 residues. CDR3 sequence: CASLRSSGANVLTF. The CDR3 DNA reads as TGTGCCAGCCTCAGGAGCTCTGGGGCCAACGTCCTGACTTTC.

This clone appeared a few times. The rearrangement joins TRBV7-2 to TRBJ1-2; D may be TRBD1 (6 bases). Germline lookup yields CDR1 SGHTA and CDR2 FQGNSA. Trimming removed 1 base from V and 3 bases from J, with 12 bases in between. The CDR3 covers 15 residues. The CDR3 region is CASSLGQGMDYGYTF. The CDR3 coding sequence is TGTGCCAGCAGCTTAGGGCAGGGGATGGACTATGGCTACACCTTC.

In this sample, this clone turned up a few times. The chain combines TRBV4-1 with TRBJ2-7; possible D gene TRBD1, 5 bases. The CDR3 consists of 15 residues. Per the germline V gene, CDR1 is MGHRA and CDR2 is YSYEKL. The ends were cut back, 0 bases at V and 4 bases at J, with 13 bases in the middle. This CDR3 is CASSQDPGIVYEQYF. CDR3 nucleotide sequence: TGCGCCAGCAGCCAAGACCCAGGGATAGTTTACGAGCAGTACTTC.

The chain combines TRBV4-2 with TRBJ2-3, with D possibly being TRBD1 (6 bases). V gave up 2 bases and J gave up 2 bases, with 11 bases separating them. The CDR3 is 15 amino acids. Per the germline V gene, CDR1 is LGHNA and CDR2 is YNFKEQ. The CDR3 spells CASSQRRGNTDTQYF. CDR3 in DNA: TGTGCCAGCAGCCAACGCAGGGGAAACACAGATACGCAGTATTTT.

This clone was recorded a few times. The rearrangement joins TRBV11-2 to TRBJ2-1; 9 nucleotides line up with TRBD2. CDR1 and CDR2 (germline): SGHAT, FQNNGV. V trimming: 1 base; J trimming: 6 bases; junction bases outside the gene matches: 4. CDR3 length: 15 amino acids. The CDR3 sequence: CASSLGSSGANEQFF. The CDR3 DNA sequence: TGTGCCAGCAGCTTAGGGTCTAGCGGGGCCAATGAGCAGTTCTTC.

This clone has a count of ten or more. V gene TRBV5-4 combines with J gene TRBJ2-6, with no clear D. The CDR3 extends over 18 amino acids. V lost 6 bases and J 0 bases, leaving 19 bases between the germline ends. Germline V lookup: CDR1 SGHNT, CDR2 YYREEE (reference sequence). The DNA of the CDR3 is TGTGCCAGCACCCCTGAGGAGTCCAGAAACTCTGGGGCCAACGTCCTGACTTTC. Its translation: CASTPEESRNSGANVLTF.